The 11 T cell receptor beta chains in this list originate from one sample, sequenced in a study of blood T cell repertoires in COVID-19. Method: immunoSEQ multiplex PCR; TCRdb's copy keeps in-frame clones and lacks some. The sample has around 140,000 clones; 75% to 90% are singletons. The sample taken for sequencing was peripheral blood. The source of these receptors is a man between 18 and 35 years old with COVID-19, enrolled during active disease.

The chain employs TRBV6-5 and TRBJ2-2; 9 bases are a match to TRBD1. CDR3 size: 15 residues. Germline loops: CDR1 MNHEY, CDR2 SVGAGI. J gave up 5 bases and V 5 bases, and 6 bases lay outside the gene matches. For the CDR3, the DNA is TGTGCCAGCAGTCCGGGGACAGGGCGGACCGGGGAGCTGTTTTTT. Translated, it gives CASSPGTGRTGELFF.

The V gene is TRBV3-1 (or the pseudogene TRBV3-2), the J gene TRBJ2-2, with D possibly being TRBD2 (5 bases). Germline V CDR1 and CDR2: LGHDT, YNNKEL (reference sequence). Trimming took off 0 bases at V and 6 bases at J, with 11 bases between the two ends. The CDR3 runs 15 residues. CDR3 bases: TGTGCCAGCAGCCAAGATATCGGACTGGCCGGGGAGCTGTTTTTT. This sequence encodes CASSQDIGLAGELFF.

The genes are TRBV2 and TRBJ2-5, with 7 nucleotides matching TRBD1. The CDR3 is 13 amino acids. The germline gives CDR1 SNHLY, CDR2 FYNNEI. With V trimmed by 6 bases and J by 1 base, 2 bases remained unmatched. The CDR3 loop reads CASRRDSQETQYF. The CDR3, as DNA: TGTGCCAGCAGAAGGGACAGCCAAGAGACCCAGTACTTC.

This chain connects TRBV5-6 to TRBJ2-5; 7 nucleotides match TRBD1. CDR1 and CDR2 from the germline V gene are SGHDT and YYEEEE. V was pared by 4 bases and J by 5 bases, with 14 bases of the junction left unmatched. This CDR3 is built from 16 residues. CDR3 amino acids: CASSQGVFLTGETQYF. The CDR3 DNA follows: TGTGCCAGCAGCCAAGGGGTTTTCCTGACAGGGGAGACCCAGTACTTC.

The chain joins TRBV4-3 to TRBJ2-3, with 8 bases aligning to TRBD1. The CDR3 extends over 13 amino acids. J was trimmed by 6 bases and V by 1 base; bases with no gene match: 0. Germline-derived CDR1 and CDR2 are LGHNA and YSLEER. The CDR3 sequence: CASSQGTGDTQYF. The DNA for the CDR3 is TGCGCCAGCAGCCAAGGGACAGGGGATACGCAGTATTTT.

The chain links TRBV5-6 to TRBJ2-5; unclear D gene. Per the germline V gene, CDR1 is SGHDT and CDR2 is YYEEEE. V was cut by 2 bases and J by 2 bases, with 4 bases left in between. This CDR3 contains 12 residues. DNA for the CDR3: TGTGCCAGCAGCTTACGGCAAGAGACCCAGTACTTC. Translated, it gives CASSLRQETQYF.

This chain uses TRBV11-2 with TRBJ1-3; perhaps TRBD1 as D (5 bases). The CDR3 contains 12 residues. Germline loops: CDR1 SGHAT, CDR2 FQNNGV. The germline V and J ends were trimmed by 9 bases and 3 bases, with 9 bases remaining between them. CDR3 nucleotide sequence: TGTGCCAGTCGGGGGGTTGGAAACACCATATATTTT. Amino acids: CASRGVGNTIYF.

The chain joins TRBV5-8 to TRBJ1-2; D gene uncertain. This CDR3 comprises 13 residues. V shed 2 bases and J shed 8 bases, with 13 bases lying between them. The V gene's germline CDR1 is SGHTS and CDR2 YDEGEE. CDR3 DNA sequence: TGTGCCAGCAGCTTTCGGGCCCAGCGGGGCTACACCTTC. This codes for CASSFRAQRGYTF.

The V gene is TRBV6-5, the J gene TRBJ2-2, with TRBD2 identical over 11 bases. This CDR3 contains 16 residues. CDR1 is MNHEY, CDR2 SVGAGI, per germline. V trimming: 0 bases; J trimming: 3 bases; junction bases outside the gene matches: 0. Here the CDR3 reads CASSYSLAGDTGELFF. The DNA for the CDR3 is TGTGCCAGCAGTTACTCACTAGCGGGAGACACCGGGGAGCTGTTTTTT.

The V call is TRBV28, the J call TRBJ1-6, with 9 bases that match TRBD1. The germline V gene encodes CDR1 MDHEN and CDR2 SYDVKM. This CDR3 is 16 amino acids long. V shed 6 bases and J 9 bases; nucleotides not matched to a gene: 12. The CDR3 coding sequence is TGTGCCAGCAGGAGACGGGACAGGGCCTTCGGTTCACCCCTCCACTTT. Its protein product is CASRRRDRAFGSPLHF.

In its sample, this clone was seen many times. J is TRBJ1-1 and V is TRBV29-1; D remains ambiguous. V was clipped by 6 bases and J by 1 base, with 9 bases between them. Germline CDR1 and CDR2: SQVTM and ANQGSEA. This CDR3 is built from 12 residues. The CDR3: CSVRGPNTEAFF. DNA for the CDR3: TGCAGCGTCCGGGGTCCGAACACTGAAGCTTTCTTT.